This record concerns one T cell receptor beta chain sequence. Its specificity is unknown. Some clones are missing from TCRdb's copy, which holds only in-frame ones; the method was immunoSEQ multiplex PCR. The profile covers about 73,000 clones, with more than 70% appearing a single time and less than 20% taken by the ten largest. Losses at the gene ends were 1 base for V and 1 base for J; bases not matched to a gene: 3. The germline V gene has CDR1 SGHTA and CDR2 FQGTGA. The CDR3 is 18 residues long. This sample was taken from a study of T cell responses to AZD1222 COVID-19 vaccine. In the study overall: Second-dose intervals of approximately 4 or approximately 12 weeks were pooled.

Regarding the study as a whole: The study reported that nearly half of spike-specific TCRs target unmutated variant regions. Clonal diversity may have been underestimated, and the donors were mostly white British, with more females than males. Dominant at 160-218 and 743-854, vaccine-associated CD4 TCRs also spanned spike.

This chain uses TRBV7-3 with TRBJ2-1; TRBD2 matches 14 bases. The receptor was isolated from an adult in good health. The starting material was peripheral blood, obtained on day 0 of AZD1222 vaccination. CDR3 residues: CASSLIGLAGGSYNEQFF. The CDR3 DNA sequence: TGTGCCAGCAGCTTAATAGGACTAGCGGGGGGATCCTACAATGAGCAGTTCTTC.